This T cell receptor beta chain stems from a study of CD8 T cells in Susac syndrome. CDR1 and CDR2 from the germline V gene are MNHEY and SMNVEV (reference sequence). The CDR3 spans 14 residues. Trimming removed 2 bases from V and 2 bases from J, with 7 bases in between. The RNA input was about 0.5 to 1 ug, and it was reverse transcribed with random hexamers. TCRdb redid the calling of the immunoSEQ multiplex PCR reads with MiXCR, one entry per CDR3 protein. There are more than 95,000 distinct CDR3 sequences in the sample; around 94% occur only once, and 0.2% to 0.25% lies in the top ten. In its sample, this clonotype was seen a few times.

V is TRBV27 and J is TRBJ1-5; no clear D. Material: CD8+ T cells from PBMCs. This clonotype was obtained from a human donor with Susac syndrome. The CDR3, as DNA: TGTGCCAGCAGTTTACGGGGTGGCAATCAGCCCCAGCATTTT. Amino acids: CASSLRGGNQPQHF.